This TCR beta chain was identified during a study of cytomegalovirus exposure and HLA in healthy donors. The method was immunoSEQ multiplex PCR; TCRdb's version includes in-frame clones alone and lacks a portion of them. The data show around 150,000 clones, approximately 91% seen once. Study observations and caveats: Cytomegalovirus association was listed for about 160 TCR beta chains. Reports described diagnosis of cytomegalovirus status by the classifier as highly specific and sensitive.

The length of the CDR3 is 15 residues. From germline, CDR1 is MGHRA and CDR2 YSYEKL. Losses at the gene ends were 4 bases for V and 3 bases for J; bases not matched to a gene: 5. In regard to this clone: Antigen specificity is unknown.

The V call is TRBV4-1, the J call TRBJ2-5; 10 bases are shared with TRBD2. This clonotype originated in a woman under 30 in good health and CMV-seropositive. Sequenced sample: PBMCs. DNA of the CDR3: TGCGCCAGCAGCCGCCAACTAGCGGGAAAAGAGACCCAGTACTTC. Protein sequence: CASSRQLAGKETQYF.